What follows are 10 T cell receptor beta chains derived from one specimen sequenced in a study of cytomegalovirus exposure and HLA in healthy donors (dated by TCRdb to about 2017). The protocol used for the library was the immunoSEQ multiplex PCR assay. A mixture of 60 forward primers for TCR Vbeta segments and 13 reverse primers for TCR Jbeta segments was used in the multiplex PCR. TCRdb obtained this table from immuneACCESS and retained in-frame rearrangements with V and J assigned. These tables miss some clones; where compared with another copy, unresolved V genes account for less than half of the shortfall, and the remainder is unexplained. Present in this sample are approximately 120,000 clones, 74% of which were seen just once. The leading ten clones occupy 2% to 2.5% of the sample. The sequenced sample consisted of PBMCs. Receptor source: a human donor in good health.

This sequence joins TRBV28 and TRBJ1-5, with TRBD1 matching 7 bases. Germline loops: CDR1 MDHEN, CDR2 SYDVKM. The CDR3 has 15 residues. The V gene end was trimmed by 3 bases and the J gene end by 6 bases; junction bases not matched to a gene: 8. As DNA, the CDR3 is TGTGCCAGCAGTTTGACAGGGAACGGGGGTCAGCCCCAGCATTTT. This sequence encodes CASSLTGNGGQPQHF.

This clone was observed a handful of times. Distinct nucleotide sequences in the sample also encode this CDR3. The V and J genes are TRBV5-1 and TRBJ1-1; 7 nucleotides align to TRBD1. With V trimmed by 0 bases and J by 0 bases, 5 bases remained unmatched. The CDR3 has 16 residues. From germline, CDR1 is SGHRS and CDR2 YFSETQ. CDR3 protein: CASSLEGGTVNTEAFF. In DNA form, the CDR3 reads TGCGCCAGCAGCTTGGAAGGGGGGACAGTGAACACTGAAGCTTTCTTT.

V and J are TRBV19 and TRBJ2-7; perhaps TRBD2 as D (6 bases). The V end lost 4 bases, the J end lost 2 bases, and 12 bases lay between the germline ends. CDR1 and CDR2 (germline): LNHDA, SQIVND (reference sequence). The CDR3 length is 14 residues. The CDR3 nucleotides are TGTGCCAGTAGTAATAAGGGAGGCACCTACGAGCAGTACTTC. Translated, it gives CASSNKGGTYEQYF. Looking up the rest from reference TRBV19 and TRBJ2-7 gives the full variable domain: DGGITQSPKYLFRKEGQNVTLSCEQNLNHDAMYWYRQDPGQGLRLIYYSQIVNDFQKGDIAEGYSVSREKKESFPLTVTSAQKNPTAFYLCASSNKGGTYEQYFGPGTRLTVT.

The V gene is TRBV2, the J gene TRBJ1-5; possibly TRBD1 for D (6 bases). This CDR3 is built from 15 residues. V was trimmed by 5 bases and J by 3 bases, leaving 14 bases between them. Germline lookup yields CDR1 SNHLY and CDR2 FYNNEI. The CDR3 spells CASSRDQGINQPQHF. DNA for the CDR3: TGTGCCAGCAGTAGGGACCAGGGGATCAATCAGCCCCAGCATTTT.

The J gene is TRBJ2-1, the V gene TRBV6-1; the match to TRBD2 covers 8 bases. Germline CDR1 MNHNS, CDR2 SASEGT. The length of the CDR3 is 15 residues. J lost 1 base, V lost 6 bases, and 5 bases had no gene match. The chain's CDR3 is CASRPGLESYNEQFF. The CDR3 DNA sequence: TGTGCCAGCAGGCCGGGACTAGAGTCCTACAATGAGCAGTTCTTC.

This CDR3 reads CASSAGSRHHEQFF. CDR3 DNA sequence: TGTGCCAGCAGCGCCGGGAGTCGCCACCATGAGCAGTTCTTC. The V call is TRBV9, the J call TRBJ2-1, with D tentatively TRBD2 (6 bases). With 3 bases removed from V and 8 bases from J, the gap between germline ends came to 15 bases. The CDR3 sequence is 14 residues long. Per the germline V gene, CDR1 is SGDLS and CDR2 is YYNGEE.

The J gene is TRBJ2-5, the V gene TRBV5-1, with D unresolved. CDR3 length: 13 amino acids. V lost 5 bases to trimming and J lost 1 base, with 9 bases between them. CDR1 and CDR2 (germline): SGHRS, YFSETQ. In nucleotides, the CDR3 is TGCGCCAGCAGAGAGGCTGTCCAAGAGACCCAGTACTTC. It encodes CASREAVQETQYF.

The CDR3 sequence: CASSLVGQPQHF. CDR3 DNA sequence: TGTGCCAGCAGTTTAGTCGGTCAGCCCCAGCATTTT. The rearrangement joins TRBV28 to TRBJ1-5, with D hard to call. The germline V gene encodes CDR1 MDHEN and CDR2 SYDVKM. The CDR3 is 12 residues long. V gave up 2 bases and J gave up 6 bases, with 5 bases separating them.

The chain has TRBV15 and TRBJ1-3; D may be TRBD1 (5 bases). Looked up from germline, CDR1 is LNHNV and CDR2 is YYDKDF (reference sequence). This CDR3 has 17 residues. V was pared by 0 bases and J by 4 bases, with 16 bases between. CDR3 sequence (DNA): TGTGCCACCAGCAGAGATATTCGGAAGGGGCTCGGAAACACCATATATTTT. Protein: CATSRDIRKGLGNTIYF.

The rearrangement uses TRBV27 and TRBJ1-6; D is unresolved. The CDR3 extends over 16 amino acids. V was cut by 2 bases and J by 7 bases, with 15 bases left in between. Germline loops: CDR1 MNHEY, CDR2 SMNVEV (reference sequence). CDR3 protein: CASSLGAGVPNSPLHF. The CDR3, as DNA: TGTGCCAGCAGTTTAGGTGCGGGAGTCCCCAATTCACCCCTCCACTTT.